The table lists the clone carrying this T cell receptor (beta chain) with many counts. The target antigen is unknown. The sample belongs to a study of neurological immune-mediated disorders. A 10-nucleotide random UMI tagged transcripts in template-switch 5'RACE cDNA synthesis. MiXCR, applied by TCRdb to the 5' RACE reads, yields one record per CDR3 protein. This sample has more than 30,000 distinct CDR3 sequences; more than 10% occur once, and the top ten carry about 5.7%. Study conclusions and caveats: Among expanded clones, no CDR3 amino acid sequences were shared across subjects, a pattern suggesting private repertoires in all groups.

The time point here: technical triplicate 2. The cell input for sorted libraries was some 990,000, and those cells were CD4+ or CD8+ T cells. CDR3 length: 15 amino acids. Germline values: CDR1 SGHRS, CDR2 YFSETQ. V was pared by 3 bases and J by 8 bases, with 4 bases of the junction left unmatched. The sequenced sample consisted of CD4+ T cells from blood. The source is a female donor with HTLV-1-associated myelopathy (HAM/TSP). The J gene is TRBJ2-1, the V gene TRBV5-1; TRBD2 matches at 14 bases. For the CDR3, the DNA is TGCGCCAGCAGCTCACGACTAGCGGGAGGGTATGAGCAGTTCTTC. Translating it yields CASSSRLAGGYEQFF.